A single sample gave rise to the 12 T cell receptor beta chains below, sequenced in a study of cytomegalovirus exposure and HLA in healthy donors. With 60 Vbeta and 13 Jbeta primers, the PCR was carried out. Profiling relied on immunoSEQ multiplex PCR, and the TCRdb table lists in-frame clones only, not all of them. This repertoire shows about 120,000 clones, about 83% found once; its top ten account for roughly 3.5%. What was sequenced was PBMCs. The receptors stem from a woman aged 40 to 50 in good health and CMV-seropositive.

The chain combines TRBV7-9 with TRBJ2-6; 9 bases fit TRBD1. Germline assignment: CDR1 SEHNR and CDR2 FQNEAQ (reference sequence). The J segment lost 1 base and the V segment lost 2 bases, leaving 3 bases of the junction unmatched. This CDR3 has 17 residues. This chain's CDR3 is CASSLMGTGSGANVLTF. The CDR3 coding sequence is TGTGCCAGCAGCTTAATGGGGACAGGGTCTGGGGCCAACGTCCTGACTTTC.

The chain has TRBV9 and TRBJ1-2, with D perhaps TRBD1 (6 bases). This CDR3 comprises 15 residues. Trimming took off 1 base at V and 5 bases at J, with 15 bases between the two ends. The germline V gene encodes CDR1 SGDLS and CDR2 YYNGEE. The CDR3 spells CASSVSTGSSYGYTF. DNA for the CDR3: TGTGCCAGCAGCGTATCCACAGGGTCGTCGTATGGCTACACCTTC.

Here the CDR3 reads CASSFPAGANSYEQYF. The CDR3 nucleotides read TGTGCCAGCAGCTTTCCAGCGGGAGCTAACTCCTACGAGCAGTACTTC. This chain joins TRBV5-4 and TRBJ2-7; 8 bases agree with TRBD2. The CDR3 has 16 residues. Germline CDR1 and CDR2: SGHNT and YYREEE (reference sequence). V lost 2 bases to trimming and J lost 0 bases; unmatched junction nucleotides: 7. Full variable domain (rest looked up from reference TRBV5-4 and TRBJ2-7): ETGVTQSPTHLIKTRGQQVTLRCSSQSGHNTVSWYQQALGQGPQFIFQYYREEENGRGNFPPRFSGLQFPNYSSELNVNALELDDSALYLCASSFPAGANSYEQYFGPGTRLTVT.

This chain connects TRBV27 to TRBJ1-1, with D perhaps TRBD1 (5 bases). This CDR3 contains 14 residues. Trimming took off 6 bases at V and 0 bases at J, with 11 bases between the two ends. The germline gives CDR1 MNHEY, CDR2 SMNVEV (reference sequence). The CDR3 spells CASRKTDLNTEAFF. The CDR3 coding sequence is TGTGCCAGCAGAAAGACAGACTTGAACACTGAAGCTTTCTTT.

The chain couples TRBV10-3 to TRBJ2-3, with a weak D call TRBD2 (6 bases). Germline CDR1 reads ENHRY; CDR2 reads SYGVKD. Trimming left V 4 bases short and J 2 bases short, with 16 bases between. There are 16 residues in the CDR3. The CDR3 region has the DNA TGTGCCATCAGTGCCGTAGCGGAAGAAAACACAGATACGCAGTATTTT. Protein sequence: CAISAVAEENTDTQYF.

The chain carries TRBV9 and TRBJ1-1; TRBD1 agrees at 8 bases. The trim removed 4 bases at V and 3 bases at J, leaving 20 bases unmatched. The CDR3 is 19 amino acids. Germline V CDR1 and CDR2: SGDLS, YYNGEE. CDR3 loop: CASSPPRRGWQGAYTEAFF. The CDR3 DNA is TGTGCCAGCAGCCCACCACGTCGGGGATGGCAGGGGGCCTACACTGAAGCTTTCTTT.

This clone was seen only a few times. The chain uses TRBV9 and TRBJ2-1; 9 bases are shared with TRBD2. The germline V gene has CDR1 SGDLS and CDR2 YYNGEE. The CDR3 runs 16 residues. Unmatched junction bases numbered 4, after V lost 0 bases and J lost 3 bases. CDR3 protein: CASSVGGLADYNEQFF. Written as DNA, the CDR3 is TGTGCCAGCAGCGTAGGGGGACTAGCAGACTACAATGAGCAGTTCTTC.

This rearrangement joins TRBV9 to TRBJ2-5; 8 bases match TRBD2. Germline CDR1 SGDLS, CDR2 YYNGEE. Trimming at V came to 1 base and at J to 4 bases, leaving 15 bases not matched to a gene. There are 18 residues in the CDR3. CDR3 region: CASSVYADLREARETQYF. The CDR3 DNA reads TGTGCCAGCAGCGTATATGCCGACTTGCGGGAGGCGCGAGAGACCCAGTACTTC.

This clone was detected once. This CDR3 reads CASSDSGIILAKNIQYF. The CDR3 DNA reads as TGTGCCAGCAGTGACAGCGGGATTATACTAGCCAAAAACATTCAGTACTTC. The genes are TRBV6-1 and TRBJ2-4, with 7 bases that match TRBD2. Germline CDR1 and CDR2: MNHNS and SASEGT. V shed 3 bases and J 0 bases; nucleotides not matched to a gene: 8. The CDR3 is made up of 17 amino acids.

This clone was seen just once. Mismatch with germline at one junction end may stem from a read error. This chain connects TRBV7-9 to TRBJ2-1; 9 nucleotides agree with TRBD2. The CDR3 runs 17 residues. Germline-derived CDR1 and CDR2 are SEHNR and FQNEAQ (reference sequence). The CDR3 bases are TGTTCCAGCAGCTTTACGGGGGGAGCGGGAGGTTACAATGAGCAGTTCTTC. Translated: CSSSFTGGAGGYNEQFF. Combining the CDR3 with reference TRBV7-9 and TRBJ2-1 gives the whole variable domain DTGVSQNPRHKITKRGQNVTFRCDPISEHNRLYWYRQTLGQGPEFLTYFQNEAQLEKSRLLSDRFSAERPKGSFSTLEIQRTEQGDSAMYLCSSSFTGGAGGYNEQFFGPGTRLTVL.

The gene calls are TRBV10-2 and TRBJ1-1; D is unclear. V was cut by 1 base and J by 7 bases, with 7 bases left in between. The CDR3 has 12 residues. Per the germline V gene, CDR1 is WSHSY and CDR2 is SAAADI. The CDR3 sequence is CASSEWSGEAFF. CDR3 coding DNA: TGCGCCAGCAGTGAGTGGTCCGGTGAAGCTTTCTTT.

The chain is built from TRBV15 and TRBJ2-7; TRBD2 agrees at 8 bases. J lost 2 bases, V lost 0 bases, and 15 bases had no gene match. This CDR3 has 19 residues. Looked up from germline, CDR1 is LNHNV and CDR2 is YYDKDF (reference sequence). CDR3 sequence: CATSRDATSPAGATYEQYF. CDR3 DNA: TGTGCCACCAGCAGAGATGCGACTTCACCAGCGGGAGCCACCTACGAGCAGTACTTC.